The clone carrying this TCR beta chain was found many times. The antigen remains undetermined. Preparation of the unsorted libraries drew on 2 million PBMCs stored at -80 C. The sample comes from a study of neurological immune-mediated disorders. The cDNA was generated by 5'RACE with 10-nucleotide random UMIs. Via MiXCR, TCRdb re-called the 5' RACE reads, giving one row per CDR3 protein. This repertoire shows 65,000 to 95,000 distinct CDR3 sequences, about 5% found once; its top ten account for less than 2.5%. Findings of the study overall: The greatest TCR clonal expansion appeared in HTLV-1-associated myelopathy and the smallest, falling below healthy controls, in multiple sclerosis. Phylogenetic grouping assigned the repertoires of 18 of 34 multiple sclerosis patients to one related-CDR3 cluster, which constitutes a possible signature.

Sequenced sample: PBMCs. The sequence derives from a woman aged 30 to 39 with multiple sclerosis.

The CDR3 nucleotides read TGCAGTGCGGTAGCGGGAGTAAGCTACGAGCAGTACTTC. This gives the protein CSAVAGVSYEQYF. This chain connects TRBV20-1 to TRBJ2-7; 9 bases agree with TRBD2. This CDR3 has 13 residues. V was pared by 6 bases and J by 3 bases, with 6 bases of the junction left unmatched. The germline V gene has CDR1 DFQATT and CDR2 SNEGSKA (reference sequence).